This entry describes one T cell receptor beta chain. This sample is drawn from a study of blood T cell repertoires in COVID-19. At the level of the study: COVID-19 samples collected from the United States, Italy and Spain covered acute and convalescent phases. Nucleic acid was either cDNA or gDNA, and it came from T cells, B-cell-depleted T cells, or PBMCs.

Per the germline V gene, CDR1 is KGHDR and CDR2 is SFDVKD. The CDR3 is 16 amino acids. With 3 bases removed from V and 4 bases from J, the gap between germline ends came to 15 bases. Original processing methods: Nucleated cell number was recorded as an estimate derived from reference gene primer amplification. The method was immunoSEQ multiplex PCR; TCRdb's version includes in-frame clones alone and lacks a portion of them. That table gives V, J and clone size, and the DNA gave D and trimming. The data contain 250,000 or so clones, 75% to 90% of them singletons. The sequenced sample consisted of peripheral blood. The V and J genes are TRBV24-1 and TRBJ2-1; D is undetermined. This sequence originates from a woman aged 40-49 years who had recovered from COVID-19. CDR3 region: CATSDPTATGYNEQFF. The CDR3 region has the DNA TGTGCCACCAGTGATCCTACAGCTACTGGGTACAATGAGCAGTTCTTC.